This TCR beta chain was documented in a study of T cell responses to AZD1222 COVID-19 vaccine. For the study at large: Second-dose groups at about 4 or about 12 weeks were pooled.

Sequencing used immunoSEQ multiplex PCR; TCRdb keeps in-frame clones, though not all of them. The table shows around 100,000 clones, with around 90% occurring only once. Study observations and caveats: Spike-wide vaccine-associated CD4 TCRs dominated at 160-218 and 743-854.

Germline V lookup: CDR1 ENHRY, CDR2 SYGVKD. This CDR3 has 18 amino acids. The V segment lost 0 bases and the J segment 3 bases; nucleotides outside the gene matches: 14. Remarks on this clone: Its specificity is not known.

The clonotype was recovered from an adult in good health. J is TRBJ2-7 and V is TRBV10-3, with 7 bases lining up with TRBD2. Specimen: peripheral blood, collected on day 0 of AZD1222 vaccination. CDR3 region: CAISESSSPGLTVYEQYF. The CDR3 DNA reads as TGTGCCATCAGTGAGTCGAGTTCGCCGGGACTAACGGTCTACGAGCAGTACTTC.